Shown below are 7 T cell receptor beta chains from a single sample sequenced in a study of regulatory T cells in long-lasting Graves disease. Relying on iRepertoire HTBI primers and Arm-PCR of CDR3 regions, the team built TCR beta libraries. Via MiXCR, TCRdb re-called the multiplex PCR reads, giving one row per CDR3 protein. The table lists 400,000 to 500,000 distinct CDR3 sequences, around 21% of them singletons. Time point defined: persistent/refractory GD, antithyroid drugs over 5 years with positive TRAb. PBMCs provided the RNA from which the TCR library was made. Material: peripheral blood mononuclear cells (PBMCs), obtained when the disease was refractory, from a patient treated with antithyroid drugs. All receptors derive from a female donor with Graves disease.

On this clonotype itself: The junction shows a germline mismatch at one end, possibly a read error. The rearrangement links TRBV15 to TRBJ2-5; D is perhaps TRBD2 (5 bases). Germline CDR1 LNHNV, CDR2 YYDKDF (reference sequence). The CDR3 is made up of 17 amino acids. The CDR3 spells CATSRVDGSGITDTQYF. As DNA, the CDR3 is TGTGCCACCAGCAGAGTTGATGGATCGGGGATCACAGATACGCAGTACTTT.

This clonotype was seen ten or more times. The chain employs TRBV2 and TRBJ1-1; D is perhaps TRBD1 (6 bases). Germline lookup yields CDR1 SNHLY and CDR2 FYNNEI. CDR3 size: 13 residues. V lost 8 bases to trimming and J lost 4 bases, with 14 bases between them. In nucleotides, the CDR3 is TGTGCCAGCTGCTCGTCGGGGGCCACTGAAGCTTTCTTT. Translated: CASCSSGATEAFF.

This clonotype showed up just a few times. J is TRBJ2-7 and V is TRBV6-1; 8 nucleotides match TRBD2. The junction had 9 bases not matched to a gene; V was cut back by 5 bases and J by 9 bases. CDR1 MNHNS and CDR2 SASEGT come from the germline V gene. The length of the CDR3 is 13 residues. CDR3 in amino acids: CASSRPGLEGQYF. For the CDR3, the DNA is TGTGCCAGCAGTAGGCCGGGACTAGAGGGGCAGTACTTC.

This clonotype was picked up many times. The rearrangement joins TRBV24-1 to TRBJ2-3; 12 positions agree with TRBD2. Germline V gene sequence: CDR1 KGHDR, CDR2 SFDVKD. This CDR3 spans 16 amino acids. V lost 6 bases and J lost 2; bases outside the gene matches: 5. In DNA, the CDR3 is TGTGCCACCAGTACGACTAGCGGGAGTATCACAGATACGCAGTATTTT. This codes for CATSTTSGSITDTQYF.

The chain uses TRBV5-4 and TRBJ2-7; 7 bases fit TRBD2. Germline trimming cut 4 bases from V and 5 bases from J; bases unmatched to any gene: 15. The germline V gene has CDR1 SGHNT and CDR2 YYREEE (reference sequence). This CDR3 has 16 residues. The CDR3 DNA is TGTGCCAGCAGCCCCGGTGGGATGGGAGGGGAGGACGAGCAGTACTTC. It codes for CASSPGGMGGEDEQYF.

This clonotype occurred many times. The chain employs TRBV12-3 or TRBV12-4 and TRBJ1-4; unclear D gene. V lost 7 bases to trimming and J lost 4 bases, with 16 bases between them. The CDR3 totals 15 residues. The CDR3 bases are TGTGCCAGCAACCGCGGTGGAAAGAGTAATGAAAAACTGTTTTTT. Translation gives CASNRGGKSNEKLFF.

The chain uses TRBV20-1 and TRBJ2-7; 9 bases map to TRBD2. The CDR3 sequence is 12 residues long. The germline CDR1 and CDR2 sequences are DFQATT and SNEGSKA (reference sequence). V trimming: 4 bases; J trimming: 2 bases; junction bases outside the gene matches: 0. CDR3 region: CSATSGAYEQYF. The CDR3 DNA reads as TGCAGTGCTACTAGCGGGGCCTACGAGCAGTACTTC.